This passage covers 15 T cell receptor beta chains from one sample sequenced in a study of PD-1 blockade in classical Hodgkin lymphoma. The data were produced by immunoSEQ multiplex PCR, yet TCRdb's version contains in-frame clones alone and is incomplete. This table has tens of thousands of clones, 93% appearing once. Time point specified: newly diagnosed, previously untreated cHL patient sample. Sequences were obtained from peripheral blood mononuclear cells (PBMCs). Every receptor here comes from a human donor with classical Hodgkin lymphoma.

The chain combines TRBV29-1 with TRBJ2-1; possibly TRBD1 for D (6 bases). Germline V gene sequence: CDR1 SQVTM, CDR2 ANQGSEA. Trimming shortened V by 5 bases and J by 3 bases, and 11 bases separated the two germline ends. The CDR3 loop spans 13 amino acids. The CDR3 DNA follows: TGCAGCGTTCAACGAGGGGGCTACAATGAGCAGTTCTTC. Protein: CSVQRGGYNEQFF.

The DNA of the CDR3 is TGTGCCAGTAGTACGAGAGGGACAGGGCCATACGAGCAGTACTTC. Its protein product is CASSTRGTGPYEQYF. The chain combines TRBV19 with TRBJ2-7, with 9 bases that match TRBD1. This CDR3 is 15 amino acids long. Germline V CDR1 and CDR2: LNHDA, SQIVND (reference sequence). Trimming cost V 4 bases and J 4 bases; bases outside gene matches: 8. The whole variable domain, filled in from reference TRBV19 and TRBJ2-7, reads DGGITQSPKYLFRKEGQNVTLSCEQNLNHDAMYWYRQDPGQGLRLIYYSQIVNDFQKGDIAEGYSVSREKKESFPLTVTSAQKNPTAFYLCASSTRGTGPYEQYFGPGTRLTVT.

This chain links TRBV11-2 with TRBJ1-5, with a possible D match to TRBD1 (5 bases). This CDR3 has 15 amino acids. Germline CDR1 is SGHAT and CDR2 is FQNNGV. The V and J ends lost 1 base and 5 bases respectively, with 12 bases between them. The CDR3 nucleotides are TGTGCCAGCAGCTTAGCAGGGAGACGGGATCAGCCCCAGCATTTT. This gives the protein CASSLAGRRDQPQHF.

The chain has TRBV15 and TRBJ2-1; 9 bases map to TRBD2. With V trimmed by 9 bases and J by 2 bases, 8 bases remained unmatched. The germline V gene encodes CDR1 LNHNV and CDR2 YYDKDF (reference sequence). The CDR3 consists of 15 residues. The CDR3, as DNA: TGTGCCACGGGGACTAGCCGCTTCCCCTACAATGAGCAGTTCTTC. It specifies CATGTSRFPYNEQFF.

The chain combines TRBV30 with TRBJ2-7, with 7 nucleotides matching TRBD1. CDR3 length: 13 amino acids. Germline V gene data show CDR1 as GTSNPN and CDR2 as SVGIG (reference sequence). V shed 8 bases, J shed 5 bases, and the junction held 12 bases outside the gene matches. The CDR3 DNA follows: TGTGCCCAGGACAGGTCTGCAGGCGACGAGCAGTACTTC. Translating it yields CAQDRSAGDEQYF.

The chain combines TRBV6-6 with TRBJ2-2, with D maybe TRBD1 (5 bases). CDR3 length equals 15 residues. Germline-derived CDR1 and CDR2 are MNHNY and SVGAGI (reference sequence). With 2 bases removed from V and 7 bases from J, the gap between germline ends came to 14 bases. Written as DNA, the CDR3 is TGTGCCAGCAGTTACGGGGCAGTTTTTGGCGGGGAGCTGTTTTTT. Encoded protein: CASSYGAVFGGELFF.

The V and J genes are TRBV28 and TRBJ1-2; no clear D. The V gene lost 2 bases and the J gene lost 4 bases, with 11 bases spanning the gap. In germline, CDR1 is MDHEN, CDR2 SYDVKM. The CDR3 is 14 residues long. CDR3 nucleotide sequence: TGTGCCAGCAGTTTAGGCCGCCCCATCTATGGCTACACCTTC. This encodes CASSLGRPIYGYTF.

J is TRBJ2-1 and V is TRBV27; D gene unclear. Germline values: CDR1 MNHEY, CDR2 SMNVEV (reference sequence). This CDR3 has 14 amino acids. V dropped 5 bases and J dropped 2 bases, with 10 bases sitting between them. Here the CDR3 reads CASSPTKTYNEQFF. As DNA, the CDR3 is TGTGCCAGCAGTCCAACGAAGACCTACAATGAGCAGTTCTTC.

The rearrangement joins TRBV29-1 to TRBJ2-5; 7 bases map to TRBD1. Germline lookup yields CDR1 SQVTM and CDR2 ANQGSEA. V gave up 6 bases and J gave up 0 bases; unmatched junction bases: 13. This CDR3 spans 16 amino acids. The CDR3 loop reads CSVVTRTGSYQETQYF. The CDR3 DNA reads TGCAGCGTCGTGACCAGGACAGGCTCGTACCAAGAGACCCAGTACTTC.

The CDR3 protein is CASTHSWGSGQETQYF. CDR3 nucleotides: TGTGCCAGCACCCACTCTTGGGGTAGTGGCCAAGAGACCCAGTACTTC. The chain has TRBV7-2 and TRBJ2-5; D is undetermined. The CDR3 covers 16 residues. Deletions cut 7 bases from V and 1 base from J, with 19 bases between. CDR1 and CDR2 (germline): SGHTA, FQGNSA.

The chain uses TRBV10-3 and TRBJ2-1; D not certain. This CDR3 is built from 12 residues. Between the trimmed V and J ends, which lost 7 bases and 5 bases, there was a span of 9 bases. Germline loops: CDR1 ENHRY, CDR2 SYGVKD. CDR3 sequence: CAITSEDNEQFF. The DNA of the CDR3 is TGTGCCATCACATCAGAAGACAATGAGCAGTTCTTC.

The gene calls are TRBV12-5 and TRBJ2-5, with D unclear. Germline V CDR1 and CDR2: LGHNT, FRNRAP. The CDR3 is 12 residues long. Trimming stripped 3 bases from V and 7 bases from J, with 9 bases between. The CDR3 coding sequence is TGTGCTAGTGGTTTAGCTTTAGGGACCCAGTACTTC. The encoded protein is CASGLALGTQYF.

The chain uses TRBV5-1 and TRBJ1-2, with 7 bases identical to TRBD1. CDR3 length: 14 residues. J lost 5 bases, V lost 1 base, and 5 bases had no gene match. The germline V gene encodes CDR1 SGHRS and CDR2 YFSETQ. The CDR3 here is CASSLSRDRYGYTF. The CDR3 coding sequence is TGCGCCAGCAGCTTGAGTAGGGACAGATATGGCTACACCTTC.

This chain joins TRBV11-2 and TRBJ1-2; D unresolved. The CDR3 covers 13 residues. Germline CDR1 reads SGHAT; CDR2 reads FQNNGV. Trimming shortened V by 5 bases and J by 3 bases, and 10 bases separated the two germline ends. In DNA, the CDR3 is TGTGCCAGCAGCCCAGGACGGTACTATGGCTACACCTTC. Amino acids: CASSPGRYYGYTF.

V usage is TRBV5-4 and J usage is TRBJ2-3, with 7 bases lining up with TRBD2. J lost 0 bases, V lost 5 bases, and 9 bases had no gene match. Per the germline V gene, CDR1 is SGHNT and CDR2 is YYREEE (reference sequence). The CDR3 extends over 16 amino acids. The DNA of the CDR3 is TGTGCCAGCAGTCTACTAAGCGGGGCTAGCACAGATACGCAGTATTTT. This encodes CASSLLSGASTDTQYF.